The source of this T cell receptor beta chain is a study of tumor-infiltrating lymphocytes in primary liver carcinoma. About the study: Between about 4.2 and 10 cm across, the tumors were all of stage T1-T3 N0M0.

Findings and caveats of the study: Relative to blood, tumors carried a significantly larger fraction of the repertoire in their top 250 clones (p = 0.039).

The sample holds one count of this clonotype. Its antigen is unknown. From roughly 21-30 mg of unsorted bulk tissue, DNA and RNA were co-extracted together. The patients carried chronic HBV infection and had received no treatment. Samples were taken from five separate regions of every tumor. Constant-region priming of about 520 ng total RNA yielded TCR beta cDNA. Three rounds of nested multiplex PCR with slightly modified ARM-PCR produced TCR beta libraries. The first two PCR rounds used TRBV1-TRBV30 forward primers with a C-beta reverse primer, 9 to 10 cycles each. TCRdb re-called the multiplex PCR reads through MiXCR, storing one row per CDR3 protein. Of about 74,000 distinct CDR3 sequences in the sample, about 70% were seen once. The CDR3 has 16 residues. Trimming took off 2 bases at V and 7 bases at J, with 18 bases between the two ends. Per the germline V gene, CDR1 is MGHRA and CDR2 is YSYEKL.

This TCR came from a man in his forties with primary liver carcinoma and hepatitis B virus infection. The specimen was liver tumor tissue from sampling region 4. The subset is: tumor region T4, right-lateral pole. This sequence joins TRBV4-1 and TRBJ1-5; D unresolved. For the CDR3, the DNA is TGCGCCAGCAGCCAAAACACAGACGGGGTCGGCCAGCCCCAGCATTTT. Protein sequence: CASSQNTDGVGQPQHF.